This T cell receptor beta chain was documented in a study of blood T cells in healthy people across ages. Looked up from germline, CDR1 is SNHLY and CDR2 is FYNNEI. The CDR3 contains 16 residues. V shed 6 bases and J 2 bases; nucleotides not matched to a gene: 8. Primers used in a second PCR of roughly 6 to 11 cycles were a sample-barcoded 5' primer and a J-beta primer mix. TCRdb reanalysed the 5' RACE reads using MiXCR and keeps one entry per CDR3 protein. The repertoire holds around 990,000 distinct CDR3 sequences, about two fifths seen once, with less than 15% in the top ten. This clonotype was counted only a few times.

The chain couples TRBV2 to TRBJ2-4; 9 nucleotides align to TRBD2. The sample comprised blood. The clonotype comes from a young man in good health. The CDR3 DNA is TGTGCCAGCAGAAATCCCGCGGGGGGGCCCAAAAACATTCAGTACTTC. It translates to CASRNPAGGPKNIQYF. The full variable domain, in which reference TRBV2 and TRBJ2-4 provide the parts outside the CDR3, is EPEVTQTPSHQVTQMGQEVILRCVPISNHLYFYWYRQILGQKVEFLVSFYNNEISEKSEIFDDQFSVERPDGSNFTLKIRSTKLEDSAMYFCASRNPAGGPKNIQYFGAGTRLSVL.